The rows below give T cell receptor beta chains drawn from one sample of a study of cytomegalovirus exposure and HLA in healthy donors. Libraries were prepared by immunoSEQ multiplex PCR; TCRdb keeps only in-frame clonotypes and omits some of them. The table includes 300,000 to 450,000 clones, 70% to 90% detected once. What was sequenced was PBMCs. These receptors were taken from a woman between 18 and 29 years old in good health and CMV-seronegative. CDR3s include the opening cysteine and the closing phenylalanine or tryptophan. A D gene is named only where the DNA matches it firmly. Rows may omit the clone size; those that give it use once, few, many or a size class.

d_gene | abundance | j_gene | v_gene | CDR3nt | CDR3aa
NA | NA | TRBJ2-1 | TRBV7-6 | TGTGCCAGCAGCTTAGCGGGGAGGAATGAGCAGTTCTTC | CASSLAGRNEQFF
TRBD2 | NA | TRBJ2-3 | TRBV14 | TGTGCCAGCTCGCTAGCGGGAGGAGATACGCAGTATTTT | CASSLAGGDTQYF
TRBD2 | NA | TRBJ2-1 | TRBV27 | TGTGCCAGCAGTCCCAACACTAGCGGGAGAATGAATGAGCAGTTCTTC | CASSPNTSGRMNEQFF
TRBD2 | NA | TRBJ2-1 | TRBV28 | TGTGCCAGCAGCACCCCGGGACTAGCCTCGTACAATGAGCAGTTCTTC | CASSTPGLASYNEQFF
TRBD1 | NA | TRBJ2-5 | TRBV29-1 | TGCAGCGTCCTAGGACAGGGAGGTAAAGAGACCCAGTACTTC | CSVLGQGGKETQYF
NA | NA | TRBJ1-2 | TRBV2 | TGTGCCAGCCCAGTCTGGGGCGACCCCCGTTATGGCTACACCTTC | CASPVWGDPRYGYTF
TRBD2 | NA | TRBJ2-1 | TRBV14 | TGTGCCAGCAGCCAGTGGACTAGCGGCTCCTACAATGAGCAGTTCTTC | CASSQWTSGSYNEQFF
NA | few | TRBJ2-7 | TRBV2 | TGTGCCAGCAGCTCGGGGTACCGAACTGAAGAGCAGTACTTC | CASSSGYRTEEQYF
TRBD1 | once | TRBJ1-2 | TRBV5-1 | TGCGCCAGCAGCTGGGGGGACAGGGAATTCGAGTATGGCTACACCTTC | CASSWGDREFEYGYTF
TRBD1 | NA | TRBJ1-4 | TRBV6-5 | TGTGCCAGCAGGCAGGGGGAAGAAAAACTGTTTTTT | CASRQGEEKLFF
NA | once | TRBJ1-4 | TRBV28 | TGTGCAGTACATGCAACTAATGAAAAACTGTTTTTT | CAVHATNEKLFF
TRBD2 | NA | TRBJ2-7 | TRBV4-2 | TGTGCCAGCAGCCAAGGGGGACTATACTACGAGCAGTACTTC | CASSQGGLYYEQYF
NA | NA | TRBJ2-2 | TRBV28 | TGTGCCAGCAGGTTACTTATAGCCACCGGGGAGCTGTTTTTT | CASRLLIATGELFF
NA | NA | TRBJ1-1 | TRBV27 | TGTGCCAGCAGTTTAATGGGTAGGGGGGGTACTGAAGCTTTCTTT | CASSLMGRGGTEAFF
NA | NA | TRBJ1-2 | TRBV19 | TGTGCCAGTAGTCCGGCGGATTTCTATGGCTACACCTTC | CASSPADFYGYTF
NA | NA | TRBJ1-1 | TRBV5-5 | TGTGCCAGCAGCTTGTACGGTGGTGCGGCTTTCTTT | CASSLYGGAAFF
TRBD1 | NA | TRBJ1-2 | TRBV30 | TGTGCCTGGAGTGACGAACCGGGACAGGGGTTCCTCTTCCCCTATGGCTACACCTTC | CAWSDEPGQGFLFPYGYTF
NA | NA | TRBJ2-4 | TRBV18 | TGTGCCAGCTCAGTCGACAGGGCCAAAAACATTCAGTACTTC | CASSVDRAKNIQYF
TRBD2 | NA | TRBJ2-2 | TRBV11-3 | TGTGCCAGCAGCTTAACACTAGCGGGTACCACCGCGAACACCGGGGAGCTGTTTTTT | CASSLTLAGTTANTGELFF
NA | NA | TRBJ2-6 | TRBV5-1 | TGCGCCAGCAGCTTACTAGACTCTGGGGCCAACGTCCTGACTTTC | CASSLLDSGANVLTF
TRBD1 | NA | TRBJ1-5 | TRBV4-1 | TGCGCCAGCAGCCAAACCGGGACAGGGGATAATCAGCCCCAGCATTTT | CASSQTGTGDNQPQHF
TRBD1 | NA | TRBJ2-3 | TRBV15 | TGTGCCACCAGCAAGGTGGCGACAGGGTATCAGTCGGATACGCAGTATTTT | CATSKVATGYQSDTQYF
TRBD1 | NA | TRBJ2-2 | TRBV5-1 | TGCGCCAGCAGCCTTAGGACAGGGGCGAACACCGGGGAGCTGTTTTTT | CASSLRTGANTGELFF
NA | NA | TRBJ1-5 | TRBV6-4 | TGTGCCAGACCACTTCCGGGACACCTTAGCAATCAGCCCCAGCATTTT | CARPLPGHLSNQPQHF
NA | NA | TRBJ2-2 | TRBV30 | TGTGCCTGGAGAGACGGTGCGCGGGGTCTTACCGGGGAGCTGTTTTTT | CAWRDGARGLTGELFF
TRBD1 | NA | TRBJ2-3 | TRBV6-1 | TGTGCCAGCGGGTGGGACAGACGCACAGATACGCAGTATTTT | CASGWDRRTDTQYF
TRBD2 | NA | TRBJ2-7 | TRBV13 | TGTGCCAGCAGTGGGGGGGGAACCTACGAGCAGTACTTC | CASSGGGTYEQYF